The source of this T cell receptor beta chain is a study of blood T cells in healthy people across ages. Together with a sample-barcoded 5' primer, a J-beta primer mix was included in a second PCR lasting roughly 6 to 12 cycles. TCRdb reprocessed the 5' RACE reads via MiXCR and lists one record per CDR3 protein. This table holds roughly 800,000 distinct CDR3 sequences, about 25% found once. In its sample, this clonotype was seen a few times. Its antigen is currently unknown. The ends were cut back, 0 bases at V and 1 base at J, with 7 bases in the middle. Germline lookup yields CDR1 SGDLS and CDR2 YYNGEE. The CDR3 length is 14 residues. General study points: Investigators viewed diversity estimates from one million T cells as underestimates, the study reported. Long-lived donors had more naive CD4+ cells and higher diversity than aged donors.

The sample was also reused in another study, on T cells of mothers and their children. That paper adds: The whole RNA yield was converted to cDNA, approximately 1.6 ug per 15 ul.

Sequences were obtained from blood. The receptor was isolated from a boy between 10 and 17 years old in good health. The V and J genes are TRBV9 and TRBJ1-2, with unresolved D. CDR3 sequence: CASSVVGSNYGYTF. Written as DNA, the CDR3 is TGTGCCAGCAGCGTAGTTGGCAGTAACTATGGCTACACCTTC. Combining the CDR3 with reference TRBV9 and TRBJ1-2 gives the whole variable domain DSGVTQTPKHLITATGQRVTLRCSPRSGDLSVYWYQQSLDQGLQFLIQYYNGEERAKGNILERFSAQQFPDLHSELNLSSLELGDSALYFCASSVVGSNYGYTFGSGTRLTVV.